One sample yielded the 26 T cell receptor beta chains listed below, sequenced in a study of lymphopenia after photon versus proton radiotherapy. TCRdb's copy holds only in-frame clones and misses some; the assay was immunoSEQ multiplex PCR. The sample consists of around 20,000 clones, roughly nine tenths of them appearing once. Sequencing used peripheral blood, obtained from a patient treated with proton-based radiotherapy. Receptor source: a man in his 70s with pancreatic cancer.

The rearrangement uses TRBV30 and TRBJ2-6, with unresolved D. CDR3 length: 16 amino acids. Germline CDR1 reads GTSNPN; CDR2 reads SVGIG (reference sequence). The V and J ends lost 3 bases and 4 bases respectively, with 16 bases between them. CDR3 loop: CAWSRIRASGANVLTF. The CDR3, as DNA: TGTGCCTGGAGCCGCATAAGGGCGTCGGGGGCCAACGTCCTGACTTTC.

The chain uses TRBV6-4 and TRBJ1-4; D uncertain. CDR3 length: 15 residues. V was cut by 0 bases and J by 2 bases, with 7 bases left in between. Germline values: CDR1 MRHNA, CDR2 SNTAGT. The chain's CDR3 is CASSDSRRTNEKLFF. For the CDR3, the DNA is TGTGCCAGCAGTGACTCCAGACGGACTAATGAAAAACTGTTTTTT.

This clone was seen a few times. The gene calls are TRBV5-1 and TRBJ1-6, with TRBD1 matching 7 bases. The germline V gene encodes CDR1 SGHRS and CDR2 YFSETQ. The CDR3 is made up of 14 amino acids. V shed 4 bases, J shed 7 bases, and the junction held 5 bases outside the gene matches. The CDR3 coding sequence is TGCGCCAGCAGCGAGACAGGGTTCAATTCACCCCTCCACTTT. The encoded protein is CASSETGFNSPLHF.

This clone appeared once. The J gene is TRBJ1-5, the V gene TRBV2; the D is unclear. The length of the CDR3 is 12 residues. With 5 bases removed from V and 6 bases from J, the gap between germline ends came to 8 bases. From germline, CDR1 is SNHLY and CDR2 FYNNEI. The CDR3 nucleotides are TGTGCCAGCAGTCCCGGTGGTCAGCCCCAGCATTTT. Protein sequence: CASSPGGQPQHF. Looking up the rest from reference TRBV2 and TRBJ1-5 gives the full variable domain: EPEVTQTPSHQVTQMGQEVILRCVPISNHLYFYWYRQILGQKVEFLVSFYNNEISEKSEIFDDQFSVERPDGSNFTLKIRSTKLEDSAMYFCASSPGGQPQHFGDGTRLSIL.

The rearrangement uses TRBV5-4 and TRBJ2-5; 8 bases match TRBD2. This CDR3 is 16 amino acids long. From germline, CDR1 is SGHNT and CDR2 YYREEE (reference sequence). V lost 0 bases to trimming and J lost 2 bases; unmatched junction nucleotides: 6. CDR3 amino acids: CASSLGGAGAQETQYF. The CDR3 DNA reads as TGTGCCAGCAGCTTGGGGGGAGCGGGAGCTCAAGAGACCCAGTACTTC.

The chain recombines TRBV7-9 with TRBJ1-1, with 9 bases lining up with TRBD1. The V gene end was trimmed by 2 bases and the J gene end by 2 bases; junction bases not matched to a gene: 3. The CDR3 is 15 amino acids. From germline, CDR1 is SEHNR and CDR2 FQNEAQ (reference sequence). The CDR3 region has the DNA TGTGCCAGCAGCTTAAATACAGGGGGCAACACTGAAGCTTTCTTT. The encoded protein is CASSLNTGGNTEAFF.

The chain recombines TRBV11-2 with TRBJ1-4, with D perhaps matching TRBD1 (5 bases). CDR1 and CDR2 from the germline V gene are SGHAT and FQNNGV. V lost 3 bases to trimming and J lost 8 bases, with 13 bases between them. The CDR3 is 14 amino acids. The CDR3 sequence: CASSFRGSSEKLFF. In DNA form, the CDR3 reads TGTGCCAGCAGCTTTAGGGGATCTTCCGAAAAACTGTTTTTT.

The V and J genes are TRBV30 and TRBJ1-2; D is unresolved. Germline V gene lookup returns CDR1 GTSNPN and CDR2 SVGIG (reference sequence). The CDR3 totals 11 residues. V lost 8 bases to trimming and J lost 8 bases, with 15 bases between them. The chain's CDR3 is CAVGLAWGYTF. CDR3 DNA: TGTGCCGTGGGCCTCGCGTGGGGCTACACCTTC.

The V and J genes are TRBV7-9 and TRBJ2-7; the match to TRBD2 covers 10 bases. The V gene end was trimmed by 6 bases and the J gene end by 4 bases; junction bases not matched to a gene: 15. There are 17 residues in the CDR3. Germline loops: CDR1 SEHNR, CDR2 FQNEAQ (reference sequence). The CDR3 here is CASRRFGASGSRYEQYF. The DNA for the CDR3 is TGTGCCAGCAGGCGATTTGGGGCTAGCGGGAGTCGGTACGAGCAGTACTTC. Full variable domain (missing parts from reference TRBV7-9 and TRBJ2-7): DTGVSQNPRHKITKRGQNVTFRCDPISEHNRLYWYRQTLGQGPEFLTYFQNEAQLEKSRLLSDRFSAERPKGSFSTLEIQRTEQGDSAMYLCASRRFGASGSRYEQYFGPGTRLTVT.

The genes are TRBV7-3 and TRBJ2-5, with D hard to call. Germline V CDR1 and CDR2: SGHTA, FQGTGA. The CDR3 is 15 residues long. Trimming stripped 6 bases from V and 1 base from J, with 15 bases between. The CDR3 DNA sequence: TGTGCCAGCAGTCTTAACGCCGCCACCCAAGAGACCCAGTACTTC. Its translation is CASSLNAATQETQYF. Combining the CDR3 with reference TRBV7-3 and TRBJ2-5 gives the whole variable domain GAGVSQTPSNKVTEKGKYVELRCDPISGHTALYWYRQSLGQGPEFLIYFQGTGAADDSGLPNDRFFAVRPEGSVSTLKIQRTERGDSAVYLCASSLNAATQETQYFGPGTRLLVL.

This clone came up once. This chain joins TRBV18 and TRBJ2-5; the match to TRBD1 covers 11 bases. There are 15 residues in the CDR3. J lost 1 base, V lost 2 bases, and 0 bases had no gene match. Germline CDR1 and CDR2: KGHSH and LQKENI. CDR3 region: CASSPGTGGQETQYF. Here the CDR3 DNA reads TGTGCCAGCTCACCAGGGACAGGGGGCCAAGAGACCCAGTACTTC.

The V gene is TRBV5-6, the J gene TRBJ2-1; 14 nucleotides agree with TRBD2. This CDR3 is 16 amino acids long. CDR1 SGHDT and CDR2 YYEEEE come from the germline V gene. The V segment lost 4 bases and the J segment 8 bases; nucleotides outside the gene matches: 8. CDR3 loop: CASSPMTSGRVDEQFF. The CDR3 bases are TGTGCCAGCAGCCCCATGACTAGCGGGAGGGTGGATGAGCAGTTCTTC.

This clone is a singleton in its sample. The rearrangement uses TRBV6-6 and TRBJ2-3; a weak D match, TRBD1 (6 bases). This CDR3 contains 14 residues. Germline V lookup: CDR1 MNHNY, CDR2 SVGAGI (reference sequence). Trimming shortened V by 4 bases and J by 3 bases, and 11 bases separated the two germline ends. CDR3 sequence: CASSFPGQTDTQYF. As DNA, the CDR3 is TGTGCCAGCAGTTTCCCCGGACAGACAGATACGCAGTATTTT.

The chain joins TRBV19 to TRBJ2-4, with a tentative D call TRBD2 (7 bases). The CDR3 length is 16 residues. Germline V lookup: CDR1 LNHDA, CDR2 SQIVND (reference sequence). The germline V and J ends were trimmed by 5 bases and 1 base, with 15 bases remaining between them. The CDR3 here is CASSEGGLTAKNIQYF. The DNA for the CDR3 is TGTGCCAGTAGTGAGGGGGGGTTGACTGCCAAAAACATTCAGTACTTC. The full variable domain, its missing parts supplied by reference TRBV19 and TRBJ2-4, is DGGITQSPKYLFRKEGQNVTLSCEQNLNHDAMYWYRQDPGQGLRLIYYSQIVNDFQKGDIAEGYSVSREKKESFPLTVTSAQKNPTAFYLCASSEGGLTAKNIQYFGAGTRLSVL.

V and J are TRBV2 and TRBJ2-1; 10 bases are shared with TRBD1. The V segment lost 7 bases and the J segment 4 bases; nucleotides outside the gene matches: 7. The CDR3 spans 15 residues. The V gene's germline CDR1 is SNHLY and CDR2 FYNNEI. The CDR3: CASNDRDRGYNEQFF. The CDR3 bases are TGTGCCAGCAACGATAGGGACAGGGGTTACAATGAGCAGTTCTTC.

The chain combines TRBV18 with TRBJ2-7, with D maybe TRBD2 (6 bases). The CDR3 length is 14 residues. Trimming shortened V by 6 bases and J by 0 bases, and 12 bases separated the two germline ends. The germline gives CDR1 KGHSH, CDR2 LQKENI. The CDR3: CASSTGTLSYEQYF. DNA for the CDR3: TGTGCCAGCTCCACCGGGACTCTCTCCTACGAGCAGTACTTC. The variable domain in full, completed from reference TRBV18 and TRBJ2-7, reads NAGVMQNPRHLVRRRGQEARLRCSPMKGHSHVYWYRQLPEEGLKFMVYLQKENIIDESGMPKERFSAEFPKEGPSILRIQQVVRGDSAAYFCASSTGTLSYEQYFGPGTRLTVT.

The V and J genes are TRBV19 and TRBJ1-3; 12 bases map to TRBD1. Germline values: CDR1 LNHDA, CDR2 SQIVND (reference sequence). The V gene end was trimmed by 3 bases and the J gene end by 4 bases; junction bases not matched to a gene: 7. The CDR3 extends over 17 amino acids. Here the CDR3 reads CASSMSGQGARGNTIYF. The CDR3 DNA sequence: TGTGCCAGTAGTATGTCGGGACAGGGGGCGCGCGGAAACACCATATATTTT.

This clone was seen only a few times. The rearrangement uses TRBV12-1 and TRBJ1-5. TRBV12-1 is flagged as a pseudogene. This CDR3 contains 12 residues. The CDR3 DNA reads TGTGCCAGCAGCTTTGCAGGCCAGCCCCAGCATTTT. Translated, it gives CASSFAGQPQHF.

V is TRBV15 and J is TRBJ1-5; 10 bases are a match to TRBD1. The CDR3 contains 14 residues. V lost 4 bases, J lost 4 bases, and 1 base stayed unmatched. From germline, CDR1 is LNHNV and CDR2 YYDKDF (reference sequence). CDR3 DNA: TGTGCCACCAGCAAGGACAGGGGGAATCAGCCCCAGCATTTT. Residues: CATSKDRGNQPQHF.

V and J are TRBV5-5 and TRBJ1-5; D not resolved. Trimming took 5 bases from V and 0 from J, leaving 9 bases between them. Germline V CDR1 and CDR2: SGHKS, YYEKEE (reference sequence). The CDR3 runs to 14 residues. The CDR3 here is CASSYSPSNQPQHF. The CDR3 coding sequence is TGTGCCAGCAGTTACAGCCCTAGCAATCAGCCCCAGCATTTT.

This clone was recorded a few times. The V gene is TRBV9, the J gene TRBJ1-1, with D unresolved. The ends were cut back, 10 bases at V and 0 bases at J, with 13 bases in the middle. CDR1 SGDLS and CDR2 YYNGEE come from the germline V gene. The CDR3 covers 13 residues. This CDR3 is CAGGVGMNTEAFF. The CDR3 DNA is TGTGCCGGTGGGGTAGGGATGAACACTGAAGCTTTCTTT.

The chain combines TRBV19 with TRBJ2-7; 9 nucleotides align to TRBD2. The CDR3 contains 14 residues. The germline CDR1 and CDR2 sequences are LNHDA and SQIVND (reference sequence). V dropped 3 bases and J dropped 2; count of bases not matched to a gene: 2. The CDR3 loop is CASSMLAGPYEQYF. The CDR3 DNA reads TGTGCCAGTAGTATGCTAGCGGGACCCTACGAGCAGTACTTC.

The sample holds one count of this clone. The chain couples TRBV19 to TRBJ2-7; D gene unclear. CDR1 LNHDA and CDR2 SQIVND come from the germline V gene (reference sequence). The CDR3 has 14 amino acids. V was trimmed by 5 bases and J by 0 bases, leaving 11 bases between them. This chain's CDR3 is CASSLYGFSYEQYF. CDR3 DNA: TGTGCCAGTAGTCTTTACGGTTTCTCCTACGAGCAGTACTTC.

This clone was seen a few times. The chain couples TRBV27 to TRBJ1-6, with 10 bases that match TRBD1. Germline values: CDR1 MNHEY, CDR2 SMNVEV (reference sequence). V was clipped by 6 bases and J by 9 bases; unmatched bases: 11. The CDR3 is 16 amino acids. The CDR3, as DNA: TGTGCCAGCAGGCGGACGGGACAGGGGAGTGGTTCACCCCTCCACTTT. It specifies CASRRTGQGSGSPLHF.

The rearrangement links TRBV27 to TRBJ2-5; a weak D match, TRBD1 (6 bases). The CDR3 totals 16 residues. Per the germline V gene, CDR1 is MNHEY and CDR2 is SMNVEV (reference sequence). Trimming stripped 2 bases from V and 5 bases from J, with 18 bases between. Here the CDR3 DNA reads TGTGCCAGCAGTTTACAGGCAGGGGCCGTCCGGGAGACCCAGTACTTC. This codes for CASSLQAGAVRETQYF.

This chain connects TRBV5-1 to TRBJ2-7, with no clear D. Germline V gene lookup returns CDR1 SGHRS and CDR2 YFSETQ. The CDR3 is 15 amino acids. Trimming took off 2 bases at V and 5 bases at J, with 17 bases between the two ends. The CDR3 nucleotides read TGCGCCAGCAGCTTTGGATCATCGGTGGACGACGAGCAGTACTTC. Protein product: CASSFGSSVDDEQYF.